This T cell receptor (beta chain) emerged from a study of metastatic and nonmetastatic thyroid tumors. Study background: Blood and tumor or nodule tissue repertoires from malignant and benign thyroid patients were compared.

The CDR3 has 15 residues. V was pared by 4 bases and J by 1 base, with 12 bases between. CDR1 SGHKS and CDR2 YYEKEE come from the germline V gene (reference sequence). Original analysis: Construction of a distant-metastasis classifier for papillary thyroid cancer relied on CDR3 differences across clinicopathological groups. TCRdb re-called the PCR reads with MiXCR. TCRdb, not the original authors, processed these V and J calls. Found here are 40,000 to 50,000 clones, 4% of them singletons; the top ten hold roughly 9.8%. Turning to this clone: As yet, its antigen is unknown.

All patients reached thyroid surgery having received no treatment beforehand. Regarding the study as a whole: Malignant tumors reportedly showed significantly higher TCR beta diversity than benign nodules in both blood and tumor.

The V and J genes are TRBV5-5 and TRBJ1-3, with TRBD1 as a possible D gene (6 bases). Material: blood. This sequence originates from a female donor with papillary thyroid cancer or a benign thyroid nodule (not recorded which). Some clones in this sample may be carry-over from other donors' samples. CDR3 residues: CASSANRVSGNTIYF. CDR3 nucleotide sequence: TGTGCCAGCAGCGCCAACAGGGTTTCTGGAAACACCATATATTTT.